The T cell receptor beta chain described here comes from a study of radiotherapy plus CTLA-4 blockade in lung cancer. About the research overall: With 30% to 40% of patients having disease control, objective responses were seen in approximately 17%.

The study gave focal radiation plus ipilimumab CTLA-4 blockade to patients with chemo-refractory metastatic non-small-cell lung cancer. Some clones are missing from TCRdb's copy, which holds only in-frame ones; the method was immunoSEQ multiplex PCR. The sample lists some 40,000 clones; around 77% were seen once. About this clone itself: The antigen remains unidentified.

The study's findings and limits: Tumor-derived TCR clones expanded in blood after radiotherapy plus ipilimumab. Reported findings show early blood T cell clone dynamics, with interferon-beta, best predicted response.

Germline V gene sequence: CDR1 SGHTS, CDR2 YDEGEE. The CDR3 totals 15 residues. The ends were cut back, 2 bases at V and 0 bases at J, with 9 bases in the middle. Sequences were derived from peripheral blood, sampled from a patient treated with radiotherapy plus ipilimumab. The receptor's source is a human donor with non-small cell lung cancer whose response to radiotherapy plus ipilimumab could not be evaluated. V usage is TRBV5-8 and J usage is TRBJ2-1, with D hard to call. The CDR3 loop reads CASSFGPRSYNEQFF. In nucleotides, the CDR3 is TGTGCCAGCAGCTTTGGGCCCCGCTCCTACAATGAGCAGTTCTTC.